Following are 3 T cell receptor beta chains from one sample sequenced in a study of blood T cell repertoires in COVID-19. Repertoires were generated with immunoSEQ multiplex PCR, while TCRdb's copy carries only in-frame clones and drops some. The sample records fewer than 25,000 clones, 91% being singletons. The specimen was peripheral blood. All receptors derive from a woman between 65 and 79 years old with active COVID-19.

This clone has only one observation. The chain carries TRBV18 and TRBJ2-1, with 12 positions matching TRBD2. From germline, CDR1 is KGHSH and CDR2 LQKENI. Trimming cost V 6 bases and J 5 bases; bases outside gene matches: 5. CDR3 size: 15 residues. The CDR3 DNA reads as TGTGCCAGCTCCCAACTAGCGGGAGGACACAATGAGCAGTTCTTC. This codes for CASSQLAGGHNEQFF. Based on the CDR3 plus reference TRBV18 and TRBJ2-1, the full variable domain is NAGVMQNPRHLVRRRGQEARLRCSPMKGHSHVYWYRQLPEEGLKFMVYLQKENIIDESGMPKERFSAEFPKEGPSILRIQQVVRGDSAAYFCASSQLAGGHNEQFFGPGTRLTVL.

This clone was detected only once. In DNA form, the CDR3 reads TGTGCCAGGACTAGGGAAGATGCCGGGGAGCTGTTTTTT. Translating gives CARTREDAGELFF. This chain connects TRBV6-5 to TRBJ2-2, with a weak D call TRBD2 (6 bases). Germline lookup yields CDR1 MNHEY and CDR2 SVGAGI. V gave up 9 bases and J gave up 6 bases, with 14 bases separating them. The CDR3 is made up of 13 amino acids.

The CDR3 sequence: CASSLERTASTDTQYF. The DNA for the CDR3 is TGCGCCAGCAGTCTAGAACGGACTGCTAGCACAGATACGCAGTATTTT. The chain employs TRBV5-1 and TRBJ2-3, with D perhaps TRBD2 (5 bases). V was trimmed by 5 bases and J by 0 bases, leaving 16 bases between them. Germline values: CDR1 SGHRS, CDR2 YFSETQ. This CDR3 comprises 16 residues.